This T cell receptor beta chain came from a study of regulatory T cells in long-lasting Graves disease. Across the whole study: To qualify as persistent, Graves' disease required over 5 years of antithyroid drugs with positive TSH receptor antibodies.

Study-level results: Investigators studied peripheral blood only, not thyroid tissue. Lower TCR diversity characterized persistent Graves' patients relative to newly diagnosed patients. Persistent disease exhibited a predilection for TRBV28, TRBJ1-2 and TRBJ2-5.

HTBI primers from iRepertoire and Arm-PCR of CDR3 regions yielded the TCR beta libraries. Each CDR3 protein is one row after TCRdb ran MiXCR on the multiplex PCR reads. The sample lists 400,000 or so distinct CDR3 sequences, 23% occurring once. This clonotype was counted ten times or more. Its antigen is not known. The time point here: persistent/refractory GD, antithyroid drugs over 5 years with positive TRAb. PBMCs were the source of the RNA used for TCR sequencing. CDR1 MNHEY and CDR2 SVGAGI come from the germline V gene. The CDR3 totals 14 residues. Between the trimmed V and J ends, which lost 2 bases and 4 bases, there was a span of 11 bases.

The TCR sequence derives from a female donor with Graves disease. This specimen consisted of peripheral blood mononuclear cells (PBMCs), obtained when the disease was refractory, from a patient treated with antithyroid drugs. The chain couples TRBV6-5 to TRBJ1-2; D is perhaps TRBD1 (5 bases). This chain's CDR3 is CASSYRDGPYGYTF. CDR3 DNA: TGTGCCAGCAGTTACCGGGACGGCCCCTATGGCTACACCTTC.